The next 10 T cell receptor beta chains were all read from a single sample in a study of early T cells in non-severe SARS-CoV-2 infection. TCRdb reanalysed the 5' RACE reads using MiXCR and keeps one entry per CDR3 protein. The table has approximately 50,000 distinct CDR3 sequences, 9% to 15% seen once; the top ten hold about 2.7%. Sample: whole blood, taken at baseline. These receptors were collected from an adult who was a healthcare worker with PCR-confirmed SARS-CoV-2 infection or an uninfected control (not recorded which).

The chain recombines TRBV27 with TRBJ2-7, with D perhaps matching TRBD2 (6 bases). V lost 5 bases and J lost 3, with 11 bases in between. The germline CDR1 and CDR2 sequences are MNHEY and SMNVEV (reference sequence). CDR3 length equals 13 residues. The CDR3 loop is CASSINGGYEQYF. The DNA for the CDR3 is TGTGCCAGCAGTATTAACGGGGGCTACGAGCAGTACTTC.

The CDR3: CASSYSSGGGLYEQYF. The CDR3 nucleotides are TGTGCCAGCAGTTACTCGTCGGGGGGAGGACTATACGAGCAGTACTTC. The genes are TRBV6-5 and TRBJ2-7, with 7 positions matching TRBD2. Looked up from germline, CDR1 is MNHEY and CDR2 is SVGAGI. V was pared by 0 bases and J by 4 bases, with 9 bases of the junction left unmatched. The CDR3 length is 16 residues.

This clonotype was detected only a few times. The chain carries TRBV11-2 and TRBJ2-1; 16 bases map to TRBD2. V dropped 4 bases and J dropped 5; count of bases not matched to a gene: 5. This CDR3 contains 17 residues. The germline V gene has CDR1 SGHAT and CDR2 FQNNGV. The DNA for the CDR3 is TGTGCCAGCAGCTCGGGACTAGCGGGAGGGGGCCACAATGAGCAGTTCTTC. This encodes CASSSGLAGGGHNEQFF.

Written as DNA, the CDR3 is TGTGCCAGCAGCCCTCCGACTAGCGGAGCCTACGAGCAGTACTTC. Protein sequence: CASSPPTSGAYEQYF. This chain uses TRBV5-4 with TRBJ2-7; the match to TRBD2 covers 9 bases. V dropped 4 bases and J dropped 2; count of bases not matched to a gene: 7. The CDR3 extends over 15 amino acids. The V gene's germline CDR1 is SGHNT and CDR2 YYREEE (reference sequence).

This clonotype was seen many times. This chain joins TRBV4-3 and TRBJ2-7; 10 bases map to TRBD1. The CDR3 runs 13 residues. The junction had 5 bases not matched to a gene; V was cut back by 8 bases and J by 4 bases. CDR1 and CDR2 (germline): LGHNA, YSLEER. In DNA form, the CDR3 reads TGCGCCAGCTCCAGGGGACAGGGGTACGAGCAGTACTTC. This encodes CASSRGQGYEQYF.

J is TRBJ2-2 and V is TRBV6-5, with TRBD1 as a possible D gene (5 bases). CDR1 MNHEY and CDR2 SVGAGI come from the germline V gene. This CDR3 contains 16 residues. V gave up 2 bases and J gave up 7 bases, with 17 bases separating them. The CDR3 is CASSYHRRVPDGELFF. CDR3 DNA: TGTGCCAGCAGTTACCACCGCAGGGTACCAGACGGGGAGCTGTTTTTT.

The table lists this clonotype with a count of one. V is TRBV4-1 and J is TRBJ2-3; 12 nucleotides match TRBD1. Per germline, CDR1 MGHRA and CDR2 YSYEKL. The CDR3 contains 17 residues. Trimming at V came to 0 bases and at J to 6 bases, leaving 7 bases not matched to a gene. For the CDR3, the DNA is TGCGCCAGCAGCCAAGATAACCGGGACAGGGGGCTGGATACGCAGTATTTT. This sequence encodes CASSQDNRDRGLDTQYF.

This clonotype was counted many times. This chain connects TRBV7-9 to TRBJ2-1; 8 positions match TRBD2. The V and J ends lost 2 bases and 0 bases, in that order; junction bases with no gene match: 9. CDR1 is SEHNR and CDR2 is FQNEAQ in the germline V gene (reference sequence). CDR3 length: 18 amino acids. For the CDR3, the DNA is TGTGCCAGCAGCTTACTGGCTAGCGGGCGTATCTCCTACAATGAGCAGTTCTTC. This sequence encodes CASSLLASGRISYNEQFF.

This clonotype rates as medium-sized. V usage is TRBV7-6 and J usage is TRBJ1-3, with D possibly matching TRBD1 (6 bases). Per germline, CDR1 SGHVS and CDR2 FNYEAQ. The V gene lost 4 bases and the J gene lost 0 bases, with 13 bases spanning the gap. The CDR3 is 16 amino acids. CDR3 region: CASSSPGQNSGNTIYF. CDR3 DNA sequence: TGTGCCAGCAGCTCGCCGGGACAAAACTCTGGAAACACCATATATTTT.

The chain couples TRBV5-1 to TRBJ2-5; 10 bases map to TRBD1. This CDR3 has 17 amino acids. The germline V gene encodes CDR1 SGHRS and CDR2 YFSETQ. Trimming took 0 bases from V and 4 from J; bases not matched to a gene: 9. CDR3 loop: CASSLGKTGGVAETQYF. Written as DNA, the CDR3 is TGCGCCAGCAGCTTGGGCAAGACAGGGGGCGTCGCAGAGACCCAGTACTTC. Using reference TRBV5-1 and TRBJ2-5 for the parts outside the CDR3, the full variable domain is KAGVTQTPRYLIKTRGQQVTLSCSPISGHRSVSWYQQTPGQGLQFLFEYFSETQRNKGNFPGRFSGRQFSNSRSEMNVSTLELGDSALYLCASSLGKTGGVAETQYFGPGTRLLVL.